This entry is about one T cell receptor beta chain. Its specificity is not known. The V gene's germline CDR1 is MDHEN and CDR2 SYDVKM. The CDR3 length is 13 residues. Unmatched junction bases numbered 7, after V lost 4 bases and J lost 8 bases. The data stem from a study of cytomegalovirus exposure and HLA in healthy donors. General study results and limits: In a later analysis, an Asian-associated ancestry cluster reportedly showed fewer N-insertions than the roughly 650-donor mean. When analyzed later, a missense DCLRE1C variant was found to be linked to TCR beta V- and J-gene trimming.

The PCR made use of 60 Vbeta and 13 Jbeta primers. Source study methods: It was a later analysis that counted tens of millions of unique TCR beta chains, of which 9.5 million to 14 million were shared. Profiling relied on immunoSEQ multiplex PCR, and the TCRdb table lists in-frame clones only, not all of them. V and J calls and clone size are copied from that table; D and trimming were computed from the DNA. Recorded for this sample: 65,000 to 85,000 clones. The TCR was taken from a woman aged 60-70 years in good health and CMV-seronegative. The sequenced material came from PBMCs. The chain joins TRBV28 to TRBJ1-1, with TRBD1 identical over 7 bases. In DNA, the CDR3 is TGTGCCAGCAGTTCCGGACAGGCTGAAGAAGCTTTCTTT. Protein: CASSSGQAEEAFF.